The 30 T cell receptor beta chains reported below all come from one sample, sequenced in a study of beta chain features in type 1 diabetes. Sequencing targeted expressed TCRB transcripts, as all isolated RNA had been reverse transcribed. Here immunoSEQ multiplex PCR was the method, and the copy in TCRdb shows in-frame clones only, minus some. The table includes about 900,000 clones, about a sixth detected once. The sample taken for sequencing was naive CD4+ T cells from blood. The source of these receptors is a woman younger than 30 in good health.

There are a few counts of this clone. The chain recombines TRBV5-4 with TRBJ2-1, with unresolved D. The CDR3 covers 14 residues. Per the germline V gene, CDR1 is SGHNT and CDR2 is YYREEE (reference sequence). V was shortened by 2 bases and J by 2 bases, with 8 bases between the two germline ends. CDR3 sequence (DNA): TGTGCCAGCAGCTTCAGTACTACCTACAATGAGCAGTTCTTC. Residues: CASSFSTTYNEQFF.

This clone has just a few counts. The chain combines TRBV7-2 with TRBJ1-1; D gene ambiguous. The CDR3 is 13 residues long. CDR1 is SGHTA, CDR2 FQGNSA, per germline. Trimming took off 5 bases at V and 2 bases at J, with 9 bases between the two ends. The CDR3 loop reads CASSQRVNTEAFF. In DNA form, the CDR3 reads TGTGCCAGCAGCCAAAGGGTAAACACTGAAGCTTTCTTT. Full variable domain (remainder filled in from reference TRBV7-2 and TRBJ1-1): GAGVSQSPSNKVTEKGKDVELRCDPISGHTALYWYRQSLGQGLEFLIYFQGNSAPDKSGLPSDRFSAERTGGSVSTLTIQRTQQEDSAVYLCASSQRVNTEAFFGQGTRLTVV.

The rearrangement joins TRBV7-8 to TRBJ2-7; D uncertain. CDR3 length: 13 amino acids. In germline, CDR1 is SGHVS, CDR2 FQNEAQ. V dropped 7 bases and J dropped 2 bases, with 12 bases sitting between them. This chain's CDR3 is CASTSGRPYEQYF. In DNA, the CDR3 is TGTGCCAGCACCTCAGGACGTCCCTACGAGCAGTACTTC.

This clone was detected only a few times. The chain links TRBV5-1 to TRBJ2-7; the match to TRBD2 covers 7 bases. J was trimmed by 7 bases and V by 1 base; bases with no gene match: 5. Germline V gene sequence: CDR1 SGHRS, CDR2 YFSETQ. The CDR3 is 13 residues long. CDR3 in DNA: TGCGCCAGCAGCTTGAGCCGGGGGGAAGAGCAGTACTTC. Residues: CASSLSRGEEQYF. Looking up the rest from reference TRBV5-1 and TRBJ2-7 gives the full variable domain: KAGVTQTPRYLIKTRGQQVTLSCSPISGHRSVSWYQQTPGQGLQFLFEYFSETQRNKGNFPGRFSGRQFSNSRSEMNVSTLELGDSALYLCASSLSRGEEQYFGPGTRLTVT.

The chain recombines TRBV27 with TRBJ2-5; D might be TRBD2 (6 bases). This CDR3 has 13 amino acids. V dropped 2 bases and J dropped 2 bases, with 6 bases sitting between them. From germline, CDR1 is MNHEY and CDR2 SMNVEV (reference sequence). The chain's CDR3 is CASSLRGQETQYF. The CDR3 nucleotides are TGTGCCAGCAGTTTACGGGGGCAAGAGACCCAGTACTTC.

The chain links TRBV23-1 to TRBJ1-5; weak D call: TRBD1 (6 bases). TRBV23-1 is an ORF for which the function is uncertain. V lost 6 bases and J 4 bases, leaving 16 bases between the germline ends. The CDR3 has 15 residues. DNA of the CDR3: TGCGCCAGCAGCCCGGCAGGGGACCAAAATCAGCCCCAGCATTTT. This codes for CASSPAGDQNQPQHF.

A few counts support this clone. The V call is TRBV7-3, the J call TRBJ2-6; D remains unclear. The CDR3 has 17 amino acids. The germline gives CDR1 SGHTA, CDR2 FQGTGA. V was shortened by 5 bases and J by 0 bases, with 14 bases between the two germline ends. In nucleotides, the CDR3 is TGTGCCAGCAGCCAGGCCTCAGATACCTCTGGGGCCAACGTCCTGACTTTC. It codes for CASSQASDTSGANVLTF. The entire variable domain, with the rest obtained from reference TRBV7-3 and TRBJ2-6, is as follows: GAGVSQTPSNKVTEKGKYVELRCDPISGHTALYWYRQSLGQGPEFLIYFQGTGAADDSGLPNDRFFAVRPEGSVSTLKIQRTERGDSAVYLCASSQASDTSGANVLTFGAGSRLTVL.

This clone was counted a few times. The V and J genes are TRBV28 and TRBJ2-7; 10 nucleotides align to TRBD1. This CDR3 contains 13 residues. V lost 6 bases to trimming and J lost 10 bases; unmatched junction nucleotides: 9. Germline CDR1 and CDR2: MDHEN and SYDVKM. In nucleotides, the CDR3 is TGTGCCAGCAGGGGGACAGGGGTCGAGATTCAGTACTTC. Amino acids: CASRGTGVEIQYF.

The chain couples TRBV5-1 to TRBJ2-1; possible D gene TRBD2, 6 bases. The CDR3 spans 17 residues. The germline V and J ends were trimmed by 4 bases and 0 bases, with 17 bases remaining between them. The germline V gene encodes CDR1 SGHRS and CDR2 YFSETQ. The CDR3 DNA sequence: TGCGCCAGCAGCCGGATCGGCGGGATGAGCTCCTACAATGAGCAGTTCTTC. It encodes CASSRIGGMSSYNEQFF.

This sequence joins TRBV4-2 and TRBJ2-7; 7 bases are a match to TRBD2. Germline loops: CDR1 LGHNA, CDR2 YNFKEQ. V shed 0 bases, J shed 7 bases, and the junction held 6 bases outside the gene matches. The CDR3 is 14 amino acids. CDR3 nucleotides: TGTGCCAGCAGCCAAGATTTGCGGGGGAGTGAGCAGTACTTC. Translation gives CASSQDLRGSEQYF.

This clone was seen more than once but under ten times. This chain connects TRBV7-8 to TRBJ1-1; D remains ambiguous. Between the trimmed V and J ends, which lost 8 bases and 1 base, there was a span of 11 bases. Germline CDR1 is SGHVS and CDR2 is FQNEAQ. This CDR3 comprises 13 residues. CDR3 amino acids: CASVGRSNTEAFF. The CDR3 DNA follows: TGTGCCAGCGTGGGCAGATCGAACACTGAAGCTTTCTTT.

This clone was picked up a small number of times. CDR3 loop: CASSFGQANEQFF. The DNA for the CDR3 is TGTGCCAGCAGCTTCGGACAGGCCAATGAGCAGTTCTTC. The J gene is TRBJ2-1, the V gene TRBV5-4; 7 bases are a match to TRBD1. V trimming: 2 bases; J trimming: 6 bases; junction bases outside the gene matches: 2. The CDR3 has 13 amino acids. Germline-derived CDR1 and CDR2 are SGHNT and YYREEE (reference sequence).

In this sample, this clone turned up a few times. The V gene is TRBV5-4, the J gene TRBJ2-1, with D possibly TRBD1 on 5 matching bases. V dropped 3 bases and J dropped 0 bases, with 16 bases sitting between them. The length of the CDR3 is 17 residues. Germline V gives CDR1 SGHNT, CDR2 YYREEE (reference sequence). As DNA, the CDR3 is TGTGCCAGCAGCTGGGGCCTAAGGACGAGCTCCTACAATGAGCAGTTCTTC. Amino acid sequence: CASSWGLRTSSYNEQFF.

The rearrangement links TRBV9 to TRBJ2-7; weak D call: TRBD2 (6 bases). Germline CDR1 and CDR2: SGDLS and YYNGEE. The CDR3 totals 13 residues. The V and J ends lost 2 bases and 6 bases respectively, with 12 bases between them. CDR3 amino acids: CASSVAGGTEQYF. CDR3 coding DNA: TGTGCCAGCAGCGTTGCTGGAGGGACCGAGCAGTACTTC.

This clone was observed a few times. J is TRBJ1-3 and V is TRBV7-2; no clear D gene. Trimming cost V 3 bases and J 4 bases, with 7 bases left between them. Germline values: CDR1 SGHTA, CDR2 FQGNSA. The CDR3 is 13 amino acids. CDR3 in DNA: TGTGCCAGCAGCTTGTTGCAGGGAAACACCATATATTTT. Protein sequence: CASSLLQGNTIYF.

This clone was observed a few times. The rearrangement joins TRBV28 to TRBJ2-3, with 10 positions matching TRBD2. CDR3 length: 18 residues. J gave up 1 base and V 0 bases, and 7 bases lay outside the gene matches. Germline CDR1 reads MDHEN; CDR2 reads SYDVKM. The DNA of the CDR3 is TGTGCCAGCAGTTTATGGGGCCCCGGGACTAGCGGCACAGATACGCAGTATTTT. Translation: CASSLWGPGTSGTDTQYF. Full variable domain (rest looked up from reference TRBV28 and TRBJ2-3): DVKVTQSSRYLVKRTGEKVFLECVQDMDHENMFWYRQDPGLGLRLIYFSYDVKMKEKGDIPEGYSVSREKKERFSLILESASTNQTSMYLCASSLWGPGTSGTDTQYFGPGTRLTVL.

This clone has just a few counts. This chain uses TRBV7-2 with TRBJ2-7; 10 bases agree with TRBD2. J lost 4 bases, V lost 5 bases, and 5 bases had no gene match. Germline CDR1 reads SGHTA; CDR2 reads FQGNSA. The CDR3 extends over 14 amino acids. The CDR3 protein is CASSPRTSGYEQYF. CDR3 sequence (DNA): TGTGCCAGCAGCCCCCGGACTAGCGGATACGAGCAGTACTTC.

This clone was seen a handful of times. The chain employs TRBV7-2 and TRBJ2-5; D not certain. With the DNA end fitting TRBJ2-7 better, the J assignment may be wrong. Germline V lookup: CDR1 SGHTA, CDR2 FQGNSA. This CDR3 is 11 amino acids long. The CDR3 DNA is TGTGCCAGCAGCAGCCGGGACGAGCAGTACTTC. Its translation: CASSSRDEQYF.

This clone was seen a handful of times. V and J are TRBV14 and TRBJ2-1; possibly TRBD1 or TRBD2 for D (6 bases each). This CDR3 is 16 amino acids long. The V end was cut by 1 base, the J end by 6 bases, with 16 bases between. CDR1 is SGHDN, CDR2 FVKESK, per germline. DNA of the CDR3: TGTGCCAGCAGCCAAGGGGGGGCGGGCGTCTTCAATGAGCAGTTCTTC. It translates to CASSQGGAGVFNEQFF.

The rearrangement links TRBV18 to TRBJ2-5, with 9 positions matching TRBD1. Trimming removed 8 bases from V and 3 bases from J; junction bases left unmatched: 7. Germline V CDR1 and CDR2: KGHSH, LQKENI. The CDR3 totals 14 residues. CDR3 amino acids: CASKGQGREETQYF. In DNA form, the CDR3 reads TGTGCCAGCAAAGGACAGGGGCGGGAAGAGACCCAGTACTTC.

This clone was seen only a few times. The V and J genes are TRBV7-2 and TRBJ2-7; D is ambiguous. CDR1 and CDR2 from the germline V gene are SGHTA and FQGNSA. The CDR3 sequence is 15 residues long. Trimming left V 1 base short and J 0 bases short, with 10 bases between. The chain's CDR3 is CASSLVRANSYEQYF. The CDR3 DNA follows: TGTGCCAGCAGCTTAGTCCGGGCAAACTCCTACGAGCAGTACTTC.

J is TRBJ2-3 and V is TRBV6-5; a possible D gene is TRBD1 (6 bases). The CDR3 is 14 residues long. Germline V lookup: CDR1 MNHEY, CDR2 SVGAGI. With 6 bases removed from V and 4 bases from J, the gap between germline ends came to 14 bases. This CDR3 is CASSHLQGADTQYF. The CDR3 region has the DNA TGTGCCAGCAGCCATCTACAGGGAGCAGATACGCAGTATTTT.

As DNA, the CDR3 is TGCGCCAGCAGCCAAGCCCAGGGGGTCTCTGGAAACACCATATATTTT. It specifies CASSQAQGVSGNTIYF. The chain recombines TRBV4-3 with TRBJ1-3; TRBD1 matches at 7 bases. Trimming removed 1 base from V and 0 bases from J; junction bases left unmatched: 3. There are 16 residues in the CDR3. CDR1 is LGHNA and CDR2 is YSLEER in the germline V gene.

This clone was found a few times. V gene TRBV6-5 combines with J gene TRBJ1-4, with D uncertain. Per germline, CDR1 MNHEY and CDR2 SVGAGI. The CDR3 covers 15 residues. The ends were cut back, 0 bases at V and 5 bases at J, with 10 bases in the middle. DNA of the CDR3: TGTGCCAGCAGTTACTCGGGCAGGATAAATGAAAAACTGTTTTTT. Translation: CASSYSGRINEKLFF.

The chain joins TRBV5-1 to TRBJ2-1, with 9 bases aligning to TRBD2. The trim removed 2 bases at V and 5 bases at J, leaving 14 bases unmatched. The CDR3 consists of 18 residues. Per the germline V gene, CDR1 is SGHRS and CDR2 is YFSETQ. The CDR3 spells CASSFPGLARRLNNEQFF. In nucleotides, the CDR3 is TGCGCCAGCAGCTTTCCAGGACTAGCGAGACGCCTTAACAATGAGCAGTTCTTC. The whole variable domain, remainder taken from reference TRBV5-1 and TRBJ2-1, is KAGVTQTPRYLIKTRGQQVTLSCSPISGHRSVSWYQQTPGQGLQFLFEYFSETQRNKGNFPGRFSGRQFSNSRSEMNVSTLELGDSALYLCASSFPGLARRLNNEQFFGPGTRLTVL.

The CDR3 coding sequence is TGTGCCAGCAGCTTAGACTCGGGACCCTACAATGAGCAGTTCTTC. It specifies CASSLDSGPYNEQFF. The rearrangement links TRBV13 to TRBJ2-1; perhaps D is TRBD1 or TRBD2 (5 bases each). V gave up 1 base and J gave up 2 bases, with 9 bases separating them. This CDR3 comprises 15 residues. The V gene's germline CDR1 is PRHDT and CDR2 FYEKMQ (reference sequence).

V gene TRBV28 combines with J gene TRBJ2-5; the D call may be TRBD1 or TRBD2 (6 bases each). There are 15 residues in the CDR3. V was clipped by 7 bases and J by 3 bases, with 18 bases between them. CDR1 is MDHEN and CDR2 is SYDVKM in the germline V gene. Here the CDR3 DNA reads TGTGCCAGCACCCTAGGGGGGCGCCCGAAAGAGACCCAGTACTTC. Translation gives CASTLGGRPKETQYF.

There are a few counts of this clone. The identical CDR3 is also encoded by other nucleotide sequences in the sample. The chain combines TRBV10-3 with TRBJ2-2; 12 positions match TRBD1. Germline-derived CDR1 and CDR2 are ENHRY and SYGVKD. V trimming: 6 bases; J trimming: 5 bases; junction bases outside the gene matches: 4. The CDR3 consists of 15 residues. The CDR3 sequence is CAIRGQGASTGELFF. The CDR3 nucleotides read TGTGCCATCAGGGGACAGGGGGCGAGTACCGGGGAGCTGTTTTTT.

The V gene is TRBV5-6, the J gene TRBJ2-4, with 7 bases lining up with TRBD1. Trimming removed 1 base from V and 0 bases from J; junction bases left unmatched: 7. From germline, CDR1 is SGHDT and CDR2 YYEEEE. This CDR3 is built from 17 residues. CDR3 in DNA: TGTGCCAGCAGCTTGAAGGGACAGAGCTTAGCCAAAAACATTCAGTACTTC. It is translated as CASSLKGQSLAKNIQYF.

The genes are TRBV5-4 and TRBJ2-1; unclear D gene. Germline V gives CDR1 SGHNT, CDR2 YYREEE (reference sequence). V was shortened by 2 bases and J by 8 bases, with 5 bases between the two germline ends. The CDR3 is made up of 11 amino acids. The CDR3 DNA is TGTGCCAGCAGCTTCCAGGATGAGCAGTTCTTC. It specifies CASSFQDEQFF.